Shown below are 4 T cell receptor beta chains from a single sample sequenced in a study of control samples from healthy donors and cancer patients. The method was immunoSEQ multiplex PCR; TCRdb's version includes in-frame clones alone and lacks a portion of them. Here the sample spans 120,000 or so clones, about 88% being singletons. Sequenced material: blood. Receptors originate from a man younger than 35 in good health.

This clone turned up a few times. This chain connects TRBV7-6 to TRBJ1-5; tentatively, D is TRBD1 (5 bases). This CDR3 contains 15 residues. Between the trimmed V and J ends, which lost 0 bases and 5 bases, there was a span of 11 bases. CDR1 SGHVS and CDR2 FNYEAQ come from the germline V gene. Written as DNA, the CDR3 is TGTGCCAGCAGCTTAGCATCCGGGGCAGATCAGCCCCAGCATTTT. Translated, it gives CASSLASGADQPQHF.

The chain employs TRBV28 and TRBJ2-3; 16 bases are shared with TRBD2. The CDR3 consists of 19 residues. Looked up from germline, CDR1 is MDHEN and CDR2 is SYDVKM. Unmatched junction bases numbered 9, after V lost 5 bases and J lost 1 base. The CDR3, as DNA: TGTGCCAGCAGTACTCCGGGACTAGCGGGAGGGGGAGGCACAGATACGCAGTATTTT. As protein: CASSTPGLAGGGGTDTQYF.

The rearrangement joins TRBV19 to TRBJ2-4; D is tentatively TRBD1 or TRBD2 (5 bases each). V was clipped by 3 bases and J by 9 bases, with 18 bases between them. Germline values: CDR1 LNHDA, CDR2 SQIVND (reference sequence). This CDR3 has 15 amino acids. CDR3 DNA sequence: TGTGCCAGTAGTATGATGGGTTGGGGGTTGAGCATTCAGTACTTC. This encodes CASSMMGWGLSIQYF.

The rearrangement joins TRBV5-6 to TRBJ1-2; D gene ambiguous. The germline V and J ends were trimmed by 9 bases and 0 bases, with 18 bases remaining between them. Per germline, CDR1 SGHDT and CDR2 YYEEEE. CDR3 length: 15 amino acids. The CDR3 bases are TGTGCCATGACGACGGGTGTCTTATCTAACTATGGCTACACCTTC. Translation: CAMTTGVLSNYGYTF. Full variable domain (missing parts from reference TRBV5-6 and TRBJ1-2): DAGVTQSPTHLIKTRGQQVTLRCSPKSGHDTVSWYQQALGQGPQFIFQYYEEEERQRGNFPDRFSGHQFPNYSSELNVNALLLGDSALYLCAMTTGVLSNYGYTFGSGTRLTVV.